This entry describes one TCR beta chain. This entry belongs to a study of cytomegalovirus exposure and HLA in healthy donors. CDR3 length equals 15 residues. V shed 6 bases, J shed 2 bases, and the junction held 7 bases outside the gene matches. Germline loops: CDR1 MNHEY, CDR2 SVGAGI. Researchers ran the PCR with 60 Vbeta and 13 Jbeta primers. Sequenced by immunoSEQ multiplex PCR; TCRdb stores in-frame clones only, minus some. The sample holds around 190,000 clones, 85% to 90% seen once. This rearrangement joins TRBV6-5 to TRBJ1-5; 7 bases match TRBD1. This sequence originates from a woman aged 18 to 35 in good health and CMV-seronegative. Sequencing was performed on PBMCs. CDR3: CASSHRGAGNQPQHF. The CDR3 DNA reads TGTGCCAGCAGCCACAGGGGTGCAGGCAATCAGCCCCAGCATTTT.